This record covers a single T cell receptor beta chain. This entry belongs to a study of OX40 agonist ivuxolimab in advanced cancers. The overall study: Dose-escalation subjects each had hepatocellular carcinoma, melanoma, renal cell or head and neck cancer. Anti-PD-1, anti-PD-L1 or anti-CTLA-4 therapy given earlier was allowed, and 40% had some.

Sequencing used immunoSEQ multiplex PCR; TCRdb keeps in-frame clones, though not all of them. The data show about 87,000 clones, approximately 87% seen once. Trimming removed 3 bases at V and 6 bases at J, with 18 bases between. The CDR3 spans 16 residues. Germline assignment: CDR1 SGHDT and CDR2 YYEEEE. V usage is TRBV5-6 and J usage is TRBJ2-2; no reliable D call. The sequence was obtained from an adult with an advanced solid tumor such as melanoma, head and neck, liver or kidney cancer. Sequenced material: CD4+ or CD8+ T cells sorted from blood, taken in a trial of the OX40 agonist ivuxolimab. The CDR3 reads CASSSNDGTVPGELFF. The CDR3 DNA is TGTGCCAGCAGCTCCAACGACGGAACAGTACCCGGGGAGCTGTTTTTT.